The rows below give T cell receptor beta chains drawn from one sample of a study of T cell repertoires in cytomegalovirus infection. Each CDR3 protein is one row after TCRdb ran MiXCR on the reads. The repertoire holds approximately 490,000 distinct CDR3 sequences, with roughly 10% as singletons. What was sequenced was PBMCs. These TCRs come from a human donor in good health (CMV status not recorded). Some clones in this sample may be carry-over from other donors' samples. The CDR3 runs from the conserved cysteine through the conserved F or W. A D gene is named only where the DNA matches it firmly. Clone size appears in some rows only: once, few, many, or a class for an expanded clone.

j_call: TRBJ2-1; d_call: TRBD2; clone_size: many; v_call: TRBV20-1; cdr3_aa: CSAPTSGRNNEQFF; cdr3_nt: TGCAGTGCCCCTACTAGCGGGAGAAACAATGAGCAGTTCTTC
j_call: TRBJ2-5; d_call: TRBD1; clone_size: few; v_call: TRBV2; cdr3_aa: CASTRGTAQETQYF; cdr3_nt: TGTGCCAGCACCAGAGGGACAGCCCAAGAGACCCAGTACTTC
j_call: TRBJ2-5; d_call: TRBD2; clone_size: many; v_call: TRBV4-2; cdr3_aa: CASSSGTSGQETQYF; cdr3_nt: TGTGCCAGCAGCTCCGGGACTAGCGGACAAGAGACCCAGTACTTC
j_call: TRBJ2-5; d_call: NA; clone_size: many; v_call: TRBV14; cdr3_aa: CASSQTSRGKTQYF; cdr3_nt: TGTGCCAGCAGCCAAACGTCCCGTGGAAAGACCCAGTACTTC
j_call: TRBJ1-1; d_call: NA; clone_size: few; v_call: TRBV12-3/TRBV12-4; cdr3_aa: CASSLAPGVAAFF; cdr3_nt: TGTGCCAGCAGTTTAGCGCCTGGGGTGGCGGCTTTCTTT
j_call: TRBJ2-2; d_call: TRBD2; clone_size: NA; v_call: TRBV10-3; cdr3_aa: CATRRGLAGGVAGELFF; cdr3_nt: TGTGCCACCCGGCGGGGACTAGCGGGAGGGGTGGCCGGGGAGCTGTTTTTT
j_call: TRBJ1-4; d_call: TRBD1; clone_size: many; v_call: TRBV6-5; cdr3_aa: CASSDRVEREKLFF; cdr3_nt: TGTGCCAGCAGTGACAGGGTGGAAAGAGAAAAACTGTTTTTT
j_call: TRBJ2-3; d_call: TRBD1; clone_size: many; v_call: TRBV2; cdr3_aa: CASRSGTGQIDTQYF; cdr3_nt: TGTGCCAGCAGGTCCGGGACAGGGCAGATAGATACGCAGTATTTT
j_call: TRBJ2-5; d_call: NA; clone_size: many; v_call: TRBV29-1; cdr3_aa: CSVAIPGNVETQYF; cdr3_nt: TGCAGCGTTGCCATCCCAGGGAACGTTGAGACCCAGTACTTC
j_call: TRBJ1-1; d_call: TRBD1; clone_size: NA; v_call: TRBV5-1; cdr3_aa: CASSTNRGWTEAFF; cdr3_nt: TGCGCCAGCAGCACGAACAGGGGGTGGACTGAAGCTTTCTTT
j_call: TRBJ1-5; d_call: NA; clone_size: many; v_call: TRBV12-3/TRBV12-4; cdr3_aa: CATSVGQPQHF; cdr3_nt: TGTGCCACCTCGGTGGGCCAGCCCCAGCATTTT
j_call: TRBJ2-7; d_call: NA; clone_size: few; v_call: TRBV3-1; cdr3_aa: CASSQSSGRSYEQYF; cdr3_nt: TGTGCCAGCAGCCAGAGTAGCGGACGCTCCTACGAGCAGTACTTC
j_call: TRBJ2-1; d_call: NA; clone_size: many; v_call: TRBV6-1; cdr3_aa: CASSPRLKGNEQFF; cdr3_nt: TGTGCCAGCAGTCCTCGACTGAAGGGGAATGAGCAGTTCTTC
j_call: TRBJ2-3; d_call: NA; clone_size: many; v_call: TRBV6-2/TRBV6-3; cdr3_aa: CASSYSLRQATNTDTQYF; cdr3_nt: TGTGCCAGCAGTTACTCACTCCGACAGGCTACTAACACAGATACGCAGTATTTT
j_call: TRBJ2-1; d_call: TRBD2; clone_size: NA; v_call: TRBV7-9; cdr3_aa: CASTKKPTGRGPRISYNEQFF; cdr3_nt: TGTGCCAGCACCAAAAAACCCACCGGGAGGGGCCCTAGAATCTCCTACAATGAGCAGTTCTTC
j_call: TRBJ1-1; d_call: TRBD1; clone_size: many; v_call: TRBV6-5; cdr3_aa: CASTGGTEAFF; cdr3_nt: TGTGCCAGTACAGGGGGAACTGAAGCTTTCTTT
j_call: TRBJ1-1; d_call: TRBD1; clone_size: many; v_call: TRBV10-3; cdr3_aa: CATRDRDRFSEAFF; cdr3_nt: TGTGCCACACGTGACAGGGACAGGTTCTCTGAAGCTTTCTTT
j_call: TRBJ2-7; d_call: TRBD2; clone_size: many; v_call: TRBV20-1; cdr3_aa: CSARDRGDGPYSYEQYF; cdr3_nt: TGCAGTGCTAGAGATCGGGGGGATGGGCCCTACTCCTACGAGCAGTACTTC
j_call: TRBJ2-5; d_call: NA; clone_size: many; v_call: TRBV28; cdr3_aa: CASSLLTETQYF; cdr3_nt: TGTGCCAGCAGTTTACTGACAGAGACCCAGTACTTC
j_call: TRBJ2-3; d_call: NA; clone_size: few; v_call: TRBV6-2/TRBV6-3; cdr3_aa: CASARVEDTQYF; cdr3_nt: TGTGCCAGCGCGAGAGTGGAGGATACGCAGTATTTT
j_call: TRBJ2-2; d_call: NA; clone_size: many; v_call: TRBV20-1; cdr3_aa: CSAREGSKNTGELFF; cdr3_nt: TGCAGTGCTAGAGAAGGCAGTAAGAACACCGGGGAGCTGTTTTTT
j_call: TRBJ2-1; d_call: NA; clone_size: NA; v_call: TRBV6-4; cdr3_aa: CASSPIGGGVWDEQFF; cdr3_nt: TGTGCCAGCTCCCCGATAGGGGGGGGGGTCTGGGATGAGCAGTTCTTC
j_call: TRBJ2-7; d_call: NA; clone_size: few; v_call: TRBV6-5; cdr3_aa: CASRLYGEQYF; cdr3_nt: TGTGCCAGCAGACTTTACGGGGAGCAGTACTTC
j_call: TRBJ2-1; d_call: TRBD2; clone_size: many; v_call: TRBV5-1; cdr3_aa: CASSLGGTNYNEQFF; cdr3_nt: TGCGCCAGCAGCTTGGGTGGGACTAACTACAATGAGCAGTTCTTC
j_call: TRBJ2-4; d_call: NA; clone_size: many; v_call: TRBV19; cdr3_aa: CASSPRRATKNIQYF; cdr3_nt: TGTGCCAGTAGTCCCCGCCGGGCGACCAAAAACATTCAGTACTTC
j_call: TRBJ1-5; d_call: TRBD1; clone_size: many; v_call: TRBV6-1; cdr3_aa: CASIPGTGLLTQHF; cdr3_nt: TGTGCCAGCATCCCGGGGACAGGGCTCTTGACCCAGCATTTT
j_call: TRBJ2-1; d_call: NA; clone_size: many; v_call: TRBV29-1; cdr3_aa: CSVPGTLEQFF; cdr3_nt: TGCAGCGTCCCCGGGACACTCGAGCAGTTCTTC
j_call: TRBJ2-1; d_call: NA; clone_size: many; v_call: TRBV19; cdr3_aa: CASSIRGLPPYNEQFF; cdr3_nt: TGTGCCAGTAGTATACGGGGGCTTCCCCCCTACAATGAGCAGTTCTTC
j_call: TRBJ1-2; d_call: NA; clone_size: many; v_call: TRBV10-3; cdr3_aa: CATGGRNYGYTF; cdr3_nt: TGTGCCACGGGGGGCAGAAACTATGGCTACACCTTC
j_call: TRBJ1-3; d_call: NA; clone_size: NA; v_call: TRBV20-1; cdr3_aa: CSASGGNTIYF; cdr3_nt: TGCAGTGCTAGCGGCGGAAACACCATATATTTT
j_call: TRBJ2-3; d_call: TRBD2; clone_size: few; v_call: TRBV5-1; cdr3_aa: CASKTSGRSTDTQYF; cdr3_nt: TGCGCCAGCAAGACTAGCGGGAGGAGCACAGATACGCAGTATTTT
j_call: TRBJ1-2; d_call: NA; clone_size: many; v_call: TRBV6-1; cdr3_aa: CATRKANYGYTF; cdr3_nt: TGTGCCACCCGAAAAGCGAACTATGGCTACACCTTC
j_call: TRBJ1-1; d_call: NA; clone_size: many; v_call: TRBV7-3; cdr3_aa: CASRFDSCEAFF; cdr3_nt: TGTGCCAGCCGATTCGACAGCTGCGAAGCTTTCTTT
j_call: TRBJ1-2; d_call: NA; clone_size: many; v_call: TRBV2; cdr3_aa: CASSEFRSGNGYTF; cdr3_nt: TGTGCCAGCAGTGAATTCAGGTCGGGGAACGGCTACACCTTC
j_call: TRBJ1-2; d_call: TRBD1; clone_size: many; v_call: TRBV7-2; cdr3_aa: CASSPRQGSYGYTF; cdr3_nt: TGTGCCAGCAGCCCCCGACAGGGGTCCTATGGCTACACCTTC
j_call: TRBJ2-7; d_call: NA; clone_size: many; v_call: TRBV6-1; cdr3_aa: CASSYSDRSEQYF; cdr3_nt: TGTGCCAGCAGTTATTCCGATAGGAGCGAGCAGTACTTC
j_call: TRBJ1-1; d_call: NA; clone_size: many; v_call: TRBV7-9; cdr3_aa: CASSLQGFDTEAFF; cdr3_nt: TGTGCCAGCAGCTTACAGGGGTTCGACACTGAAGCTTTCTTT
j_call: TRBJ1-1; d_call: NA; clone_size: many; v_call: TRBV10-3; cdr3_aa: CAISAAGGSEAFF; cdr3_nt: TGTGCCATCAGTGCGGCTGGGGGTAGTGAGGCTTTCTTT
j_call: TRBJ2-5; d_call: TRBD2; clone_size: many; v_call: TRBV11-2; cdr3_aa: CASSSLPSGGLTVAQYF; cdr3_nt: TGTGCCAGCAGCTCGCTCCCCAGCGGGGGCCTAACGGTGGCCCAGTACTTC
j_call: TRBJ2-6; d_call: NA; clone_size: many; v_call: TRBV7-2; cdr3_aa: CASSLQLQVSGANVLTF; cdr3_nt: TGTGCCAGCAGCTTACAACTCCAGGTCTCTGGGGCCAACGTCCTGACTTTC
j_call: TRBJ1-2; d_call: NA; clone_size: many; v_call: TRBV28; cdr3_aa: CASSLTGGLFGYTF; cdr3_nt: TGTGCCAGCAGTTTGACCGGAGGTCTTTTTGGCTACACCTTC
j_call: TRBJ1-1; d_call: TRBD1; clone_size: few; v_call: TRBV19; cdr3_aa: CASSNPGTGKRNAEAFF; cdr3_nt: TGTGCCAGTAGTAACCCCGGGACAGGGAAAAGGAACGCTGAAGCTTTCTTT
j_call: TRBJ1-6; d_call: NA; clone_size: many; v_call: TRBV2; cdr3_aa: CASSVGRPNSPLHF; cdr3_nt: TGTGCCAGCAGTGTCGGTCGACCTAATTCACCCCTCCACTTT
j_call: TRBJ2-2; d_call: TRBD1; clone_size: many; v_call: TRBV7-2; cdr3_aa: CASSSGQGRTGELFF; cdr3_nt: TGTGCCAGCAGCTCGGGACAGGGGCGCACCGGGGAGCTGTTTTTT
j_call: TRBJ1-1; d_call: NA; clone_size: many; v_call: TRBV15; cdr3_aa: CATSRGGLLNTEAFF; cdr3_nt: TGTGCCACCAGCAGAGGAGGTTTGCTGAACACTGAAGCTTTCTTT
j_call: TRBJ1-1; d_call: TRBD1; clone_size: many; v_call: TRBV27; cdr3_aa: CASSFSDRDNTEAFF; cdr3_nt: TGTGCCAGCAGTTTCTCCGACAGGGATAACACTGAAGCTTTCTTT
j_call: TRBJ2-1; d_call: NA; clone_size: few; v_call: TRBV6-2/TRBV6-3; cdr3_aa: CASSSRGGASHEQFF; cdr3_nt: TGTGCCAGCAGTTCGCGAGGGGGGGCCTCTCATGAGCAGTTCTTC
j_call: TRBJ2-6; d_call: NA; clone_size: NA; v_call: TRBV10-3; cdr3_aa: CATKTIDSGSGANVLTF; cdr3_nt: TGTGCCACCAAGACAATTGATAGCGGAAGTGGGGCCAACGTCCTGACTTTC
j_call: TRBJ2-5; d_call: NA; clone_size: NA; v_call: TRBV27; cdr3_aa: CASRPLAHKETQYF; cdr3_nt: TGTGCCAGCAGACCACTAGCCCATAAAGAGACCCAGTACTTC
j_call: TRBJ2-3; d_call: TRBD1; clone_size: NA; v_call: TRBV2; cdr3_aa: CASSGRGLYTDTQYF; cdr3_nt: TGTGCCAGCAGCGGCAGGGGGCTATACACAGATACGCAGTATTTT
j_call: TRBJ2-2; d_call: TRBD1; clone_size: many; v_call: TRBV7-6; cdr3_aa: CASSVGQGAATGELFF; cdr3_nt: TGTGCCAGCAGCGTCGGACAGGGGGCGGCCACCGGGGAGCTGTTTTTT
j_call: TRBJ1-2; d_call: TRBD1; clone_size: many; v_call: TRBV2; cdr3_aa: CASSSGGRNYGYTF; cdr3_nt: TGTGCCAGCAGTTCAGGGGGAAGGAACTATGGCTACACCTTC